This T cell receptor beta chain emerged from a study of cytomegalovirus exposure and HLA in healthy donors listed by TCRdb under 2017. For the wider study: According to an earlier analysis of around 600 of the donors, some 180 million T cells yielded roughly 100 million unique TCR beta sequences and more than 250 Gb of sequence data. The T cell repertoires of roughly 660 subjects were profiled by immunosequencing and related to cytomegalovirus serostatus. HLA typing included class I and class II loci at four-digit resolution. The study aimed to test whether cataloging public T cell receptors could reveal signatures of past pathogen exposure. A handful of DR-DQ haplotypes were handled as single units for association and clustering because linkage in the cohort was strong. In a later analysis, previously published TCR beta repertoires from roughly 710 donors were re-analyzed and high-resolution HLA genotyping was added so that TCR occurrence patterns could be studied. In addition to the first cohort of approximately 670 subjects, a separate validation cohort of approximately 130 different subjects was used. To decide whether each TCR beta V gene segment behaved as functional or pseudogenic, an earlier analysis of approximately 620 of the donors relied on high-throughput TCR beta sequencing. The later analysis used no new phenotypic data to find candidate immune exposures, relying instead on TCR beta sequences and their occurrence across donors. Approximately 300 gigabases of sequencing data and around 88 million unique TCR sequences made up an early release that covered nearly 650 HLA-typed donors. Of the roughly 390 genotyped donors, approximately 80% fell in the genetic ancestry cluster associated with self-reported Caucasian donors. Every repertoire in the discovery cohort had been generated on one and the same sequencing platform. Typing coverage differed by locus: A, B, C, DRB1 and DQB1 were typed in roughly 620-630 donors, DQA1 in 500 to 550, DPA1 in around 600, and DPB1 in 472. Genome-wide SNP genotypes for about 55% of the roughly 670 donors were used in a later genetic analysis, which treated that subset as a discovery cohort. High-throughput TCR immunosequencing, statistical association of individual TCRs with disease status, and machine learning were combined to predict cytomegalovirus infection status. Donor age, sex, ethnicity and CMV serostatus were collected together with the repertoire data. Among about 370 genotyped donors of the cohort, an average of approximately 240,000 unique TCR beta nucleotide sequences was sequenced per donor, of which about 18% were non-productive. General findings and caveats noted by the study authors: Sequencing depth was assumed to be roughly uniform across donors in the presence/absence analyses, though that assumption may not hold. Most TCR sequences were observed very rarely across donors, whereas some public TCRs were present in many individuals. In this cohort, only TCR beta chains were sequenced, and detectable features were limited by the absence of alpha or paired-chain data. An association between a missense DCLRE1C variant and V-gene and J-gene trimming of TCR beta chains was found in a later genetic analysis and replicated in an independent cohort. When HLA alleles, especially DR and DQ, strongly co-occurred, attributing TCR associations to individual alleles was difficult. A later genetic analysis reported fewer N-insertions in productive TCRs among donors in an Asian-associated ancestry cluster than the approximately 670-donor mean. Linkage disequilibrium might explain the correlated functional status among segregating V segments, but an unknown experimental factor could not be ruled out. According to a later analysis, parvovirus B19, influenza, CMV and Epstein-Barr virus appeared linked to several top co-occurrence clusters. A cluster of highly shared sequence variants was judged likely to be a technical artifact of the sequencing pipeline. A later analysis found that HLA-associated TCR beta chains were more clonally expanded and had lower generation probabilities than equally common non-associated chains. Because some donors lacked HLA typing at each locus, the association tests relied only on the typed subset. A later analysis found that most CMV-associated TCR beta chains appeared HLA-restricted, with HLA associations seemingly driven largely by CMV exposure. A later analysis associated approximately 17,000 TCR beta sequences with specific HLA alleles at a false discovery rate of 0.05. In an earlier analysis of fewer than 750 of the donors, most TCR beta V segments were observed in productive rearrangements about 87% or about 30% of the time, broadly matching IMGT annotations. The classifier was reported to diagnose cytomegalovirus status with high specificity and sensitivity in both the original and validation cohorts. CMV serostatus was the only immune exposure information available for the cohort. According to the authors, the approach could potentially be generalized to other disease states and immunological phenotypes. A further reported finding was that TCR beta sequences accurately predicted the HLA-A and HLA-B alleles for most subjects in the first cohort. The study gave a list of 150 to 200 TCR beta chains associated with cytomegalovirus. According to a later analysis, TCR association rates differed among HLA loci, with DRB1 alleles showing the most associated TCRs and HLA-C alleles showing the fewest. In vitro tests confirmed that a few of the cytomegalovirus-associated TCR beta chains recognize cytomegalovirus antigens. The earlier analysis of 587 of the donors excluded around 17 rarely observed V segments, including chromosome 9 orphons, because counts were too low.

There are a few counts of this clone. Its antigen is not yet known. Per-nucleotide qualities are absent, and no much larger clonotype sits a single base away. Libraries were made using the immunoSEQ multiplex PCR assay. For the multiplex PCR, a mixture combining 60 forward primers for TCR Vbeta segments and 13 reverse primers for TCR Jbeta segments was used. The CDR3 region of rearranged TCR beta genes was amplified from genomic DNA by a multiplex PCR assay. The Illumina HiSeq System was used to sequence the amplified TCR beta libraries as 87-base-pair reads. Turning to the authors' computational methods: A later analysis counted around 72 million unique TCR beta chains across the 666 repertoires, and some 12 million of these chains were shared by at least two donors. A nearest-neighbor algorithm error-corrected the raw reads and collapsed the reads into unique sequences, merging closely related sequences to remove PCR and sequencing errors. V, D and J gene segments were assigned by aligning CDR3 sequences to IMGT reference sequences. For a sequence to be retained, at least a six-nucleotide match to both a V gene segment and a J gene segment was required. Rearrangements were classified as productive when the CDR3 lacked stop codons and remained in frame with V and J, and all other rearrangements were classified as non-productive. Following IMGT convention, CDR3 was defined as the stretch from the second conserved V-encoded cysteine to the conserved J-encoded phenylalanine. The earlier analysis of fewer than 750 of the donors excluded sequences that lacked an unambiguous match to a single V gene segment. In an earlier analysis of approximately 590 of the donors, V segments were called functional above 56.7% productive rearrangements and were called segregating when the between-donor standard deviation exceeded 5%. A statistical classification framework was built for diagnosing cytomegalovirus status from the catalog of TCR beta chain sequences. V and J gene assignment, in a later analysis, came from comparing TCR nucleotide sequences with IMGT/GENE-DB human TR gene sequences. Using the TCRdist pipeline, a later analysis assigned CDR3 sequences along with most-parsimonious VDJ recombination scenarios. In a later analysis, every TCR beta chain was defined by the combination of its CDR3 amino acid sequence and its V-gene family, and reads without a unique V-gene family were dropped. A later analysis removed 500 to 650 highly shared, low-generation-probability nucleotide sequences to deal with suspected cross-contamination and a sequencing artifact. For each public chain, a later analysis derived a clonal expansion index from normalized ranks of inferred template counts within each repertoire. In a later analysis, generation probabilities were computed with a VDJ recombination model fitted to out-of-frame rearrangements, and the resulting probabilities were checked against IGoR. Hypergeometric tests were used in a later analysis to score TCR-TCR, TCR-HLA and TCR-CMV co-occurrence, with a repertoire-size bias correction applied to the TCR pairs. False discovery rates were estimated in a later analysis by permuting HLA or CMV assignments 20 times. A later analysis grouped co-occurring TCRs with DBSCAN, adding TCRdist sequence similarity when clustering within HLA-allele-positive subsets. Co-occurrence clustering excluded repertoires with fewer than 30,000 or more than 120,000 public chains, plus five with anomalous nucleotide sharing. What TCRdb holds here is the immuneACCESS table cut down to in-frame rearrangements. Part of the clones is not present; checked against another copy, under half of the missing clones reflect an unresolved V gene, and the others are unexplained. The DNA gave D and trimming, while V, J and clone size come from that table. Across this sample there are 95,000 to 150,000 clones, with 70% to 85% seen only once. Of the sample, under 4.5% is held by the ten largest clones.

The cohort comprised some 730 healthy bone marrow donors. At the time of sampling, all cohort members were nominally healthy, though unrecorded immune exposures were likely present. The donor tested CMV seropositive and was one of the 289 seropositive cohort members. A peripheral blood sample was collected from each donor, and TCR beta sequencing was performed on peripheral blood mononuclear cells. Genomic DNA extraction from the blood cell samples was performed with the Qiagen DNeasy Blood Extraction Kit. Input material: PBMCs. This receptor was identified in a man aged 40-49 years in good health and CMV-seropositive.

The DNA sequence is TGTGCCAGCAGTGAAACTAGCGGGAGCTACGAGCAGTACTTC. It is translated as CASSETSGSYEQYF. The V gene is TRBV6-1 and the J gene is TRBJ2-7, and 11 bases in between align with TRBD2. Reading the germline V gene gives CDR1 MNHNS and CDR2 SASEGT. Germline trimming amounts to 2 bases on V and 3 bases on J, with 0 as the count of junction bases outside the gene matches. Reading from cysteine to phenylalanine, the CDR3 counts 14 amino acids. Of the read, only the CDR3 DNA is kept; its 42 bases are in frame from base 1.